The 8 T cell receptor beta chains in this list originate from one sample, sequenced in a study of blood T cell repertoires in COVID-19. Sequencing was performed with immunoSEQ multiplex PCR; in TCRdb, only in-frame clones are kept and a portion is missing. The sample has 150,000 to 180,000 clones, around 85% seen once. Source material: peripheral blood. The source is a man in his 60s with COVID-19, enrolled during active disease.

CDR3 amino acids: CASSLRGVTDTQYF. The CDR3 DNA reads TGTGCCAGCAGCTTAAGGGGTGTCACAGATACGCAGTATTTT. The V call is TRBV7-9, the J call TRBJ2-3; D may be TRBD1 (5 bases). Germline values: CDR1 SEHNR, CDR2 FQNEAQ (reference sequence). V shed 2 bases and J shed 2 bases, with 8 bases lying between them. CDR3 size: 14 residues.

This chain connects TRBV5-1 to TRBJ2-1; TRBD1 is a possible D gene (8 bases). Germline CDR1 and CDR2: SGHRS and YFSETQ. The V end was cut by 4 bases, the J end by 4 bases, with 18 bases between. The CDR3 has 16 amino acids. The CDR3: CASSPQGGDPYNEQFF. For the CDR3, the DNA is TGCGCCAGCAGCCCACAGGGGGGGGACCCATACAATGAGCAGTTCTTC.

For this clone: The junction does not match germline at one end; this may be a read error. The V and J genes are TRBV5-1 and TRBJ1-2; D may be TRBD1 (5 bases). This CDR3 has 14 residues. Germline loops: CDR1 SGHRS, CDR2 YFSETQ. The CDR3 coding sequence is TGCGCCAACAGCCAGACAGCGGGGGGCTATGGCTACACCTTC. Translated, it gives CANSQTAGGYGYTF.

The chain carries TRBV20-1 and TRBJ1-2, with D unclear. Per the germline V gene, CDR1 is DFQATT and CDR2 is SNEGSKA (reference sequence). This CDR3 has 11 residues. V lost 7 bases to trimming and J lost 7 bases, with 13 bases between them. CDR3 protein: CSGLSEAGYTF. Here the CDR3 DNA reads TGCAGTGGCTTGTCTGAAGCTGGCTACACCTTC.

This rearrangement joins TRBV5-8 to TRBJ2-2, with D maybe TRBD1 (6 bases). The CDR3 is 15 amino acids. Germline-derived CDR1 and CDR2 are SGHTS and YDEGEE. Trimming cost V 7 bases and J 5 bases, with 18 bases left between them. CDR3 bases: TGTGCCAGCGAAAACCAGAGGGGGTGGACCGGGGAGCTGTTTTTT. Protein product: CASENQRGWTGELFF.

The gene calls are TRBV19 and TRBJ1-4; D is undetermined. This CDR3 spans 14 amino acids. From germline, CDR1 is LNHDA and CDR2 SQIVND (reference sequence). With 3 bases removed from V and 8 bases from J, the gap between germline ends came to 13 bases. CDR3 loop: CASSMFLGGEKLFF. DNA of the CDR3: TGTGCCAGTAGTATGTTCCTAGGCGGGGAAAAACTGTTTTTT. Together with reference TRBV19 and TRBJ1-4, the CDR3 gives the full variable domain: DGGITQSPKYLFRKEGQNVTLSCEQNLNHDAMYWYRQDPGQGLRLIYYSQIVNDFQKGDIAEGYSVSREKKESFPLTVTSAQKNPTAFYLCASSMFLGGEKLFFGSGTQLSVL.

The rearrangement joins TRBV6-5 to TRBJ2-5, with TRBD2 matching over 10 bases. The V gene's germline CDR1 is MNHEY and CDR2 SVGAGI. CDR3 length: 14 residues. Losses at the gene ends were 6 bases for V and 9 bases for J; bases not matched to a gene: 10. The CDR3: CASSLAGVGAAQYF. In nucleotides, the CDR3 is TGTGCCAGCAGCCTAGCGGGAGTGGGCGCGGCCCAGTACTTC.

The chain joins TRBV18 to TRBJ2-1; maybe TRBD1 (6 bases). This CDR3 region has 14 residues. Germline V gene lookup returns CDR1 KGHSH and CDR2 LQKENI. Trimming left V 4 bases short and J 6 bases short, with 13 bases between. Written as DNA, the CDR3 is TGTGCCAGCTCACACGGGACAACCCCCAATGAGCAGTTCTTC. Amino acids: CASSHGTTPNEQFF.